Described below is a single TCR beta chain sequence and its context. Its antigen is not known. Libraries were prepared by immunoSEQ multiplex PCR; TCRdb keeps only in-frame clonotypes and omits some of them. The table shows roughly 99,000 clones, with about 82% occurring only once. Germline CDR1 SEHNR, CDR2 FQNEAQ (reference sequence). Trimming pared 3 bases from V and 3 bases from J, leaving 17 bases between. The CDR3 consists of 17 residues. The data derive from a study of graft-versus-host responses after intestinal transplantation. Study conclusions and caveats: GvH clones detected in recipient marrow included some appearing first in ileum or blood.

The gene calls are TRBV7-9 and TRBJ2-2; D is possibly TRBD2 (6 bases). The material sequenced was PBMCs, taken 255 days after intestinal transplant. The source of this sequence is a human patient who received an intestinal transplant, so some T cells may come from the graft donor. For the CDR3, the DNA is TGTGCCAGCAGCTTCCGGACTTTCGGAGGGGACACCGGGGAGCTGTTTTTT. Amino acid sequence: CASSFRTFGGDTGELFF.